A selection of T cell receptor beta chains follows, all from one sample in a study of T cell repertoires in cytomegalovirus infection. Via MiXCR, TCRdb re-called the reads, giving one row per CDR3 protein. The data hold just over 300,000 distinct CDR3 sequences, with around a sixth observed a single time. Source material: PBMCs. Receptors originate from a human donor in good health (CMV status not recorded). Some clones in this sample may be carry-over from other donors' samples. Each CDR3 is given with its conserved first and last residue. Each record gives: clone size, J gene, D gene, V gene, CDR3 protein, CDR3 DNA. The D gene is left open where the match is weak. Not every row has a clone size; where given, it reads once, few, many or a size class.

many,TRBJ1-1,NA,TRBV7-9,CASSLGAGTHMNTEAFF,TGTGCCAGCAGCTTAGGAGCCGGGACTCACATGAACACTGAAGCTTTCTTT
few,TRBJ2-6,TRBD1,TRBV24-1,CATSGRTGVNSGANVLTF,TGTGCCACCAGCGGGCGGACAGGGGTTAACTCTGGGGCCAACGTCCTGACTTTC
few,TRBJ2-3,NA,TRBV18,CASSPRSRTSTDTQYF,TGTGCCAGCTCACCGCGCTCCCGCACTAGCACAGATACGCAGTATTTT
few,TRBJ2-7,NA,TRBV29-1,CSVELPDSYEQYF,TGCAGCGTTGAACTCCCAGACTCCTACGAGCAGTACTTC
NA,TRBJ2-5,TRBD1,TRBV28,CASSLGGTGETERGTQYF,TGTGCCAGCAGCCTGGGGGGGACAGGGGAGACGGAAAGAGGGACCCAGTACTTC
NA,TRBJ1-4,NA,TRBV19,CASTLDSSLATNEKLFF,TGTGCCAGTACCCTTGACAGTAGCCTCGCAACTAATGAAAAACTGTTTTTT
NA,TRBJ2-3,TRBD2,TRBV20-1,CSASGTSGGVPDTQYF,TGCAGTGCTTCCGGGACTAGCGGGGGGGTCCCAGATACGCAGTATTTT
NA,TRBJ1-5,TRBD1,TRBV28,CASNRQGPGPQHF,TGTGCCAGCAATCGACAGGGTCCGGGCCCCCAGCATTTT
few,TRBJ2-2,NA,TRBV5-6,CASSLLGMNTGELFF,TGTGCCAGCAGCTTGCTGGGAATGAACACCGGGGAGCTGTTTTTT
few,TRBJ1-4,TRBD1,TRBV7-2,CASSLTGLGEKLFF,TGTGCCAGCAGCCTGACAGGGTTGGGTGAAAAACTGTTTTTT
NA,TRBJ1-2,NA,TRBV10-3,CAIRSGPSGYTF,TGTGCCATCAGGAGTGGTCCTTCTGGCTACACCTTC
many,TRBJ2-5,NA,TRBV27,CASSLMYQETQYF,TGTGCCAGCAGTTTGATGTACCAAGAGACCCAGTACTTC
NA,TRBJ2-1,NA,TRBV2,CASSDQRANEQFF,TGTGCCAGCAGTGATCAAAGGGCCAATGAGCAGTTCTTC
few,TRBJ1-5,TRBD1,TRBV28,CASSFGDRGPRQPQHF,TGTGCCAGCAGTTTTGGAGACAGGGGGCCGCGACAGCCCCAGCATTTT
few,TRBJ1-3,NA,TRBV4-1,CASSQETLDTIYF,TGCGCCAGCAGCCAAGAGACCTTGGACACCATATATTTT
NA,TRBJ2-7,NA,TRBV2,CASSQGWGSRSSYEQYF,TGTGCCAGCAGCCAAGGATGGGGAAGTCGGAGCTCCTACGAGCAGTACTTC
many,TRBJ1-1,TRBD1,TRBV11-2,CASSKPGQGPNTEAFF,TGTGCCAGCAGCAAACCGGGACAGGGACCGAACACTGAAGCTTTCTTT
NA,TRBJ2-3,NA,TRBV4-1,CASSQVITSTDTQYF,TGCGCCAGCAGCCAAGTAATAACAAGCACAGATACGCAGTATTTT
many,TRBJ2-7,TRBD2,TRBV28,CASSVKTGGVYEQYF,TGTGCCAGCAGCGTAAAGACGGGGGGAGTCTACGAGCAGTACTTC
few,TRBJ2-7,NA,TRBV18,CASSPLSSTKSYEQYF,TGTGCCAGCTCACCACTTTCCAGTACCAAATCCTACGAGCAGTACTTC
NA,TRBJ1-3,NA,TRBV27,CASRRGDTIYF,TGTGCCAGCCGGAGGGGGGACACCATATATTTT
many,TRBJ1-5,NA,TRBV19,CASYSGEGNQPQHF,TGTGCCAGTTACTCAGGGGAAGGCAATCAGCCCCAGCATTTT
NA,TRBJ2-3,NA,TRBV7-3,CASSLVGGGPTDTQYF,TGTGCCAGCAGCTTAGTCGGAGGGGGGCCCACAGATACGCAGTATTTT
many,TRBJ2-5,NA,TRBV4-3,CASSQDRGFETQYF,TGCGCCAGCAGCCAAGATCGGGGATTCGAGACCCAGTACTTC
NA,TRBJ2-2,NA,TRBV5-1,CASSLGTTPGELFF,TGCGCCAGCAGCTTGGGGACGACCCCCGGGGAGCTGTTTTTT
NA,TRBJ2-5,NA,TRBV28,CASSRTPGASRETQYF,TGTGCCAGCAGCCGGACCCCTGGGGCAAGTAGAGAGACCCAGTACTTC
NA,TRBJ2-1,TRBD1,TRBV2,CASSRGTGGLDEQFF,TGTGCCAGCAGCCGGGGCACAGGGGGTCTTGATGAGCAGTTCTTC
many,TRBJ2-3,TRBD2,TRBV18,CASSPASGGTDTQYF,TGTGCCAGCTCACCGGCTAGCGGGGGCACAGATACGCAGTATTTT
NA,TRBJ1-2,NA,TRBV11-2,CASSLAGWAPGYTF,TGTGCCAGCAGCTTAGCAGGGTGGGCCCCGGGCTACACCTTC
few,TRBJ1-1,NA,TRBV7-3,CASSRGGGNTEAFF,TGTGCCAGCAGCCGCGGGGGGGGGAACACTGAAGCTTTCTTT
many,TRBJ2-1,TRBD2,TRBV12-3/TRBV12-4,CASSPLAGAGEQFF,TGTGCCAGCAGTCCTCTAGCGGGGGCTGGTGAGCAGTTCTTC